These 25 T cell receptor beta chains were all obtained from the same sample, sequenced in a study of blood T cell repertoires in COVID-19. TCRdb's table, derived via immunoSEQ multiplex PCR, lists solely in-frame clones and lacks some. Here the sample spans under 150,000 clones, 65% to 85% being singletons. Sequencing used peripheral blood. The receptors derive from a man aged 70-80 years with acute or convalescent COVID-19.

This chain joins TRBV28 and TRBJ2-3; the match to TRBD2 covers 9 bases. From germline, CDR1 is MDHEN and CDR2 SYDVKM. V shed 6 bases, J shed 5 bases, and the junction held 6 bases outside the gene matches. The CDR3 totals 14 residues. The CDR3 sequence is CASSPTSGGDTQYF. CDR3 coding DNA: TGTGCCAGCAGCCCGACTAGCGGCGGAGATACGCAGTATTTT.

The V call is TRBV3-1 (or the pseudogene TRBV3-2), the J call TRBJ1-5; weak D call: TRBD1 (6 bases). Germline V CDR1 and CDR2: LGHDT, YNNKEL (reference sequence). V was shortened by 4 bases and J by 3 bases, with 13 bases between the two germline ends. The CDR3 is 15 amino acids. The CDR3 protein is CASSPRGAHNQPQHF. CDR3 sequence (DNA): TGTGCCAGCAGCCCACGGGGGGCCCACAATCAGCCCCAGCATTTT.

The V and J genes are TRBV18 and TRBJ1-1; D might be TRBD1 (6 bases). Trimming left V 3 bases short and J 0 bases short, with 17 bases between. Germline values: CDR1 KGHSH, CDR2 LQKENI. This CDR3 contains 17 residues. CDR3 sequence (DNA): TGTGCCAGCTCACCCCCCCGGGGAGGGGGAATGAACACTGAAGCTTTCTTT. Translation gives CASSPPRGGGMNTEAFF. The variable domain in full, with the rest retrieved from reference TRBV18 and TRBJ1-1, is NAGVMQNPRHLVRRRGQEARLRCSPMKGHSHVYWYRQLPEEGLKFMVYLQKENIIDESGMPKERFSAEFPKEGPSILRIQQVVRGDSAAYFCASSPPRGGGMNTEAFFGQGTRLTVV.

The chain has TRBV2 and TRBJ1-5; 9 bases are a match to TRBD1. This CDR3 contains 14 residues. V was clipped by 5 bases and J by 6 bases; unmatched bases: 5. Germline values: CDR1 SNHLY, CDR2 FYNNEI. This chain's CDR3 is CASSTQGAGQPQHF. Written as DNA, the CDR3 is TGTGCCAGCAGTACACAGGGGGCGGGTCAGCCCCAGCATTTT.

This sequence joins TRBV2 and TRBJ2-7; 11 positions match TRBD1. V trimming: 5 bases; J trimming: 2 bases; junction bases outside the gene matches: 2. This CDR3 is built from 14 residues. The germline V gene encodes CDR1 SNHLY and CDR2 FYNNEI. The chain's CDR3 is CASSPGQGAYEQYF. The CDR3 DNA is TGTGCCAGCAGTCCGGGACAGGGGGCCTACGAGCAGTACTTC.

This chain connects TRBV5-6 to TRBJ2-2; D not certain. Germline V gene lookup returns CDR1 SGHDT and CDR2 YYEEEE. Trimming left V 0 bases short and J 4 bases short, with 7 bases between. CDR3 length equals 14 residues. DNA of the CDR3: TGTGCCAGCAGCTTGGGTCAGTTCACCGGGGAGCTGTTTTTT. Encoded protein: CASSLGQFTGELFF.

This chain uses TRBV5-5 with TRBJ2-5; TRBD1 agrees at 8 bases. V shed 1 base, J shed 6 bases, and the junction held 5 bases outside the gene matches. The CDR3 contains 14 residues. Germline values: CDR1 SGHKS, CDR2 YYEKEE (reference sequence). The DNA for the CDR3 is TGTGCCAGCAGCTTGAGACAGGGGACCCAGACCCAGTACTTC. Translation gives CASSLRQGTQTQYF.

This clone was seen a single time. The chain combines TRBV2 with TRBJ1-4; D possibly corresponds to TRBD1 (5 bases). The V gene's germline CDR1 is SNHLY and CDR2 FYNNEI. The CDR3 loop spans 15 amino acids. V was pared by 5 bases and J by 2 bases, with 12 bases between. The CDR3 sequence is CASSFSGGTNEKLFF. DNA for the CDR3: TGTGCCAGCAGTTTCAGTGGGGGGACTAATGAAAAACTGTTTTTT. The complete variable domain, with remaining parts taken from reference TRBV2 and TRBJ1-4, reads EPEVTQTPSHQVTQMGQEVILRCVPISNHLYFYWYRQILGQKVEFLVSFYNNEISEKSEIFDDQFSVERPDGSNFTLKIRSTKLEDSAMYFCASSFSGGTNEKLFFGSGTQLSVL.

This clone has a single count. The chain links TRBV11-2 to TRBJ2-1; D remains ambiguous. Germline V gene lookup returns CDR1 SGHAT and CDR2 FQNNGV. Trimming removed 3 bases at V and 5 bases at J, with 8 bases between. This CDR3 is built from 13 residues. CDR3 sequence reads: CASSFRHNNEQFF. The CDR3 region has the DNA TGTGCCAGCAGCTTTCGACACAACAATGAGCAGTTCTTC.

In DNA, the CDR3 is TGTGCCAGCAGTGATCCTGGACAGGGTTACGAGCAGTACTTC. Protein product: CASSDPGQGYEQYF. This chain joins TRBV25-1 and TRBJ2-7; TRBD1 matches at 8 bases. With V trimmed by 3 bases and J by 4 bases, 5 bases remained unmatched. The length of the CDR3 is 14 residues. CDR1 is MGHDK and CDR2 is SYGVNS in the germline V gene.

V gene TRBV27 combines with J gene TRBJ1-6; D not certain. The CDR3 contains 14 residues. CDR1 MNHEY and CDR2 SMNVEV come from the germline V gene (reference sequence). V was shortened by 2 bases and J by 9 bases, with 11 bases between the two germline ends. CDR3 in amino acids: CASSLHGESSPLHF. In DNA form, the CDR3 reads TGTGCCAGCAGTTTACACGGTGAATCTTCACCCCTCCACTTT.

The chain uses TRBV19 and TRBJ2-4; 13 bases align to TRBD2. V gave up 6 bases and J gave up 4 bases; unmatched junction bases: 9. The CDR3 is 17 residues long. CDR1 is LNHDA, CDR2 SQIVND, per germline (reference sequence). The CDR3 region has the DNA TGTGCCAGTAGCACTACTAGCGGGGGGGCCAGGAAAAACATTCAGTACTTC. Protein: CASSTTSGGARKNIQYF.

The chain carries TRBV11-2 and TRBJ1-1; 7 nucleotides align to TRBD1. Germline V lookup: CDR1 SGHAT, CDR2 FQNNGV. The V gene end was trimmed by 5 bases and the J gene end by 6 bases; junction bases not matched to a gene: 15. This CDR3 spans 16 amino acids. The CDR3 region is CASSRQGKVMLAEAFF. The CDR3 coding sequence is TGTGCCAGCAGCCGACAGGGTAAAGTCATGTTGGCTGAAGCTTTCTTT.

V and J are TRBV27 and TRBJ2-7; 9 bases are shared with TRBD1. The ends lost 4 bases at V and 4 bases at J; junction bases unmatched: 11. The CDR3 contains 16 residues. Germline loops: CDR1 MNHEY, CDR2 SMNVEV (reference sequence). CDR3 bases: TGTGCCAGCAGTTCATGGGGCGGGGGACAGGGATACGAGCAGTACTTC. Its protein is CASSSWGGGQGYEQYF.

The rearrangement links TRBV5-4 to TRBJ1-2, with a possible D match to TRBD1 (6 bases). The V and J ends lost 2 bases and 8 bases respectively, with 16 bases between them. The germline CDR1 and CDR2 sequences are SGHNT and YYREEE (reference sequence). The CDR3 sequence is 14 residues long. The CDR3 DNA is TGTGCCAGCAGCTTAATGGCAGGGGCTCACGGCTACACCTTC. It encodes CASSLMAGAHGYTF.

The chain joins TRBV4-1 to TRBJ2-2, with D perhaps TRBD2 (7 bases). There are 17 residues in the CDR3. Trimming stripped 3 bases from V and 6 bases from J, with 20 bases between. In germline, CDR1 is MGHRA, CDR2 YSYEKL. The CDR3 spells CASSHWRGGPSPGELFF. As DNA, the CDR3 is TGCGCCAGCAGCCACTGGAGGGGGGGACCTTCCCCCGGGGAGCTGTTTTTT.

The chain is built from TRBV19 and TRBJ1-2, with D unclear. Trimming pared 4 bases from V and 8 bases from J, leaving 20 bases between. The CDR3 totals 15 residues. In germline, CDR1 is LNHDA, CDR2 SQIVND (reference sequence). The CDR3 loop is CASSTTRGDPGGYTF. DNA of the CDR3: TGTGCCAGTAGTACAACTCGCGGAGACCCTGGGGGCTACACCTTC.

V and J are TRBV28 and TRBJ1-5, with D maybe TRBD1 (6 bases). V was cut by 4 bases and J by 6 bases, with 10 bases left in between. Germline V lookup: CDR1 MDHEN, CDR2 SYDVKM. This CDR3 comprises 13 residues. CDR3 residues: CASSSEGGQPQHF. The DNA for the CDR3 is TGTGCCAGCAGTTCGGAAGGGGGTCAGCCCCAGCATTTT.

The chain is built from TRBV27 and TRBJ1-5; D ambiguous. Trimming left V 4 bases short and J 9 bases short, with 16 bases between. The CDR3 loop spans 14 amino acids. Germline CDR1 and CDR2: MNHEY and SMNVEV (reference sequence). DNA for the CDR3: TGTGCCAGCAGTTCCTCAGGCCCCTACTGGCCCCAGCATTTT. It is translated as CASSSSGPYWPQHF.

This chain joins TRBV30 and TRBJ1-4; D perhaps matches TRBD1 (6 bases). The V gene's germline CDR1 is GTSNPN and CDR2 SVGIG (reference sequence). This CDR3 spans 15 amino acids. V lost 0 bases and J lost 5, with 13 bases in between. CDR3 nucleotide sequence: TGTGCCTGGAGTGTACACGGGGGGCCGAATGAAAAACTGTTTTTT. Its translation: CAWSVHGGPNEKLFF. Full variable domain (missing parts from reference TRBV30 and TRBJ1-4): SQTIHQWPATLVQPVGSPLSLECTVEGTSNPNLYWYRQAAGRGLQLLFYSVGIGQISSEVPQNLSASRPQDRQFILSSKKLLLSDSGFYLCAWSVHGGPNEKLFFGSGTQLSVL.

This clone was recorded once. J is TRBJ1-2 and V is TRBV4-2; TRBD1 might be the D (6 bases). The CDR3 contains 15 residues. Per the germline V gene, CDR1 is LGHNA and CDR2 is YNFKEQ. V was cut by 4 bases and J by 4 bases, with 16 bases left in between. The CDR3 DNA sequence: TGTGCCAGCAGCCCCCGATGGGACACGGCCTATGGCTACACCTTC. This codes for CASSPRWDTAYGYTF.

The V call is TRBV2, the J call TRBJ2-1; 15 bases fit TRBD2. Germline V CDR1 and CDR2: SNHLY, FYNNEI. This CDR3 region has 17 residues. The V and J ends lost 0 bases and 10 bases, in that order; junction bases with no gene match: 7. The CDR3 DNA reads TGTGCCAGCAGTGAAGCGCTTCCCGGACTAGCGGGGGGGGAGCAGTTCTTC. This translates into CASSEALPGLAGGEQFF.

This chain links TRBV25-1 with TRBJ1-4; 9 nucleotides align to TRBD1. Germline V gene data show CDR1 as MGHDK and CDR2 as SYGVNS. Trimming removed 2 bases from V and 7 bases from J; junction bases left unmatched: 5. CDR3 length equals 15 residues. CDR3 nucleotide sequence: TGTGCCAGCAGTGAAGGGACAGGGTCATTTGAAAAACTGTTTTTT. The encoded protein is CASSEGTGSFEKLFF.

The chain joins TRBV6-1 to TRBJ1-5, with D maybe TRBD1 (5 bases). V lost 0 bases, J lost 11 bases, and 8 bases lay in between. CDR3 length: 12 amino acids. CDR1 MNHNS and CDR2 SASEGT come from the germline V gene. The CDR3 nucleotides read TGTGCCAGCAGTGAAGCCGGCAGGGCCCAGCATTTT. Amino acids: CASSEAGRAQHF.

The genes are TRBV5-1 and TRBJ1-2; D is undetermined. This CDR3 contains 15 residues. CDR1 and CDR2 (germline): SGHRS, YFSETQ. The ends were cut back, 0 bases at V and 4 bases at J, with 13 bases in the middle. The CDR3 region has the DNA TGCGCCAGCAGCTTGGGGCCAACCCATGCCTATGGCTACACCTTC. Its protein product is CASSLGPTHAYGYTF.